A single sample is the source of the 22 T cell receptor beta chains below, sequenced in a study of OX40 agonist ivuxolimab in advanced cancers. Some clones are missing from TCRdb's copy, which holds only in-frame ones; the method was immunoSEQ multiplex PCR. In the table there are about 18,000 clones, about 67% of which are singletons. Sequenced here: CD4+ or CD8+ T cells sorted from blood, sampled in a trial of the OX40 agonist ivuxolimab. Receptors originate from an adult with an advanced solid tumor such as melanoma, head and neck, liver or kidney cancer.

The CDR3 protein is CASTLQTSPNTEAFF. Written as DNA, the CDR3 is TGTGCCAGCACCTTACAGACAAGCCCGAACACTGAAGCTTTCTTT. The rearrangement links TRBV6-6 to TRBJ1-1; no clear D gene. V gave up 7 bases and J gave up 1 base, with 16 bases separating them. Germline lookup yields CDR1 MNHNY and CDR2 SVGAGI (reference sequence). The CDR3 contains 15 residues.

CDR3 residues: CATAPDTSYEQYF. CDR3 coding DNA: TGTGCCACCGCCCCCGACACCTCCTACGAGCAGTACTTC. The V call is TRBV19, the J call TRBJ2-7; unclear D gene. V was shortened by 10 bases and J by 0 bases, with 13 bases between the two germline ends. This CDR3 is built from 13 residues. Germline V gene sequence: CDR1 LNHDA, CDR2 SQIVND (reference sequence).

The chain links TRBV27 to TRBJ2-7; TRBD2 aligns across 9 bases. Unmatched junction bases numbered 3, after V lost 5 bases and J lost 4 bases. This CDR3 is 13 amino acids long. Germline loops: CDR1 MNHEY, CDR2 SMNVEV (reference sequence). The CDR3 bases are TGTGCCAGCAGTGCGCTAGCGGGGTACGAGCAGTACTTC. Translation: CASSALAGYEQYF.

V and J are TRBV2 and TRBJ1-1; D remains ambiguous. V dropped 0 bases and J dropped 13 bases, with 0 bases sitting between them. The CDR3 sequence is 8 residues long. The germline V gene encodes CDR1 SNHLY and CDR2 FYNNEI. The CDR3 DNA is TGTGCCAGCAGTGAAGCTTTCTTT. This gives the protein CASSEAFF.

The chain carries TRBV5-1 and TRBJ1-3, with D uncertain. This CDR3 spans 17 amino acids. CDR1 and CDR2 (germline): SGHRS, YFSETQ. V shed 5 bases and J shed 3 bases, with 21 bases lying between them. CDR3 nucleotides: TGCGCCAGCAGTGGTGGACTGGCGTCAACCGGTGGAAACACCATATATTTT. This sequence encodes CASSGGLASTGGNTIYF.

This clone was seen more than once but under ten times. The chain has TRBV4-1 and TRBJ1-1; D is undetermined. Germline CDR1 and CDR2: MGHRA and YSYEKL. The CDR3 is made up of 13 amino acids. V dropped 0 bases and J dropped 5 bases, with 7 bases sitting between them. In nucleotides, the CDR3 is TGCGCCAGCAGCCAAGATCGGCGGACTGAAGCTTTCTTT. It yields the protein CASSQDRRTEAFF.

The gene calls are TRBV2 and TRBJ2-7; 7 positions match TRBD1. The V gene end was trimmed by 7 bases and the J gene end by 3 bases; junction bases not matched to a gene: 15. This CDR3 is 16 amino acids long. Germline CDR1 reads SNHLY; CDR2 reads FYNNEI. The DNA for the CDR3 is TGTGCCAGCAACGCCCTGGACAGGCTGGGTGACTACGAGCAGTACTTC. This encodes CASNALDRLGDYEQYF. The full variable domain, in which reference TRBV2 and TRBJ2-7 provide the parts outside the CDR3, is EPEVTQTPSHQVTQMGQEVILRCVPISNHLYFYWYRQILGQKVEFLVSFYNNEISEKSEIFDDQFSVERPDGSNFTLKIRSTKLEDSAMYFCASNALDRLGDYEQYFGPGTRLTVT.

This clone is medium-sized by share. The rearrangement links TRBV6-1 to TRBJ2-5; TRBD1 matches at 7 bases. This CDR3 has 14 amino acids. From germline, CDR1 is MNHNS and CDR2 SASEGT. J gave up 5 bases and V 4 bases, and 7 bases lay outside the gene matches. CDR3 sequence reads: CASSVQGVLETQYF. CDR3 coding DNA: TGTGCCAGCAGTGTCCAGGGGGTTCTGGAGACCCAGTACTTC.

This sequence joins TRBV9 and TRBJ1-1, with TRBD1 matching over 7 bases. The germline CDR1 and CDR2 sequences are SGDLS and YYNGEE. V dropped 4 bases and J dropped 5; count of bases not matched to a gene: 5. The CDR3 totals 13 residues. Here the CDR3 reads CASSPGGGTEAFF. Here the CDR3 DNA reads TGTGCCAGCAGCCCAGGGGGGGGGACTGAAGCTTTCTTT.

Only one count was recorded for this clone. The V gene is TRBV2, the J gene TRBJ1-5; a weak D match, TRBD1 (5 bases). This CDR3 has 17 amino acids. CDR1 is SNHLY, CDR2 FYNNEI, per germline. Trimming took 4 bases from V and 11 from J, leaving 27 bases between them. CDR3 residues: CASSGTSTGYGVEAQHF. CDR3 nucleotides: TGTGCCAGCAGTGGGACATCAACGGGTTACGGGGTGGAAGCCCAGCATTTT.

CDR3 amino acids: CASSLSGGTEAFF. The CDR3 bases are TGTGCCAGCAGTTTGTCGGGGGGCACTGAAGCTTTCTTT. This chain links TRBV28 with TRBJ1-1; D is perhaps TRBD1 (5 bases). CDR3 length: 13 residues. Trimming stripped 3 bases from V and 4 bases from J, with 9 bases between. Per germline, CDR1 MDHEN and CDR2 SYDVKM.

By sample share, this clone is medium-sized. This chain links TRBV7-8 with TRBJ2-1; a weak D match, TRBD2 (6 bases). Germline CDR1 reads SGHVS; CDR2 reads FQNEAQ. The ends were cut back, 1 base at V and 2 bases at J, with 9 bases in the middle. The CDR3 runs to 15 residues. The CDR3: CASSLGSGPYNEQFF. In DNA form, the CDR3 reads TGTGCCAGCAGCTTAGGAAGCGGGCCCTACAATGAGCAGTTCTTC.

This clone was found a few times. The V gene is TRBV10-3, the J gene TRBJ2-2; 11 bases are shared with TRBD2. This CDR3 is 17 amino acids long. Germline-derived CDR1 and CDR2 are ENHRY and SYGVKD. Trimming removed 7 bases from V and 0 bases from J; junction bases left unmatched: 7. CDR3 in DNA: TGTGCCATCAATACCGGGACTAGCGGTACGAACACCGGGGAGCTGTTTTTT. As protein: CAINTGTSGTNTGELFF.

This clone was seen more than once but under ten times. This rearrangement joins TRBV9 to TRBJ2-2; no definite D call. CDR1 and CDR2 (germline): SGDLS, YYNGEE. CDR3 length equals 14 residues. V was clipped by 0 bases and J by 5 bases, with 8 bases between them. CDR3 loop: CASSVAGDTGELFF. CDR3 sequence (DNA): TGTGCCAGCAGCGTAGCAGGAGATACCGGGGAGCTGTTTTTT.

The chain is built from TRBV28 and TRBJ2-1; TRBD1 matches 11 bases. J lost 3 bases, V lost 6 bases, and 4 bases had no gene match. This CDR3 contains 15 residues. From germline, CDR1 is MDHEN and CDR2 SYDVKM. Written as DNA, the CDR3 is TGTGCCAGCAGCCAAGGGACAGGGGGCTACAATGAGCAGTTCTTC. Amino acid sequence: CASSQGTGGYNEQFF.

The chain's CDR3 is CASSADRGPQKETQYF. CDR3 DNA sequence: TGTGCCAGTAGTGCGGACAGGGGGCCCCAAAAAGAGACCCAGTACTTC. V and J are TRBV19 and TRBJ2-5; 11 bases fit TRBD1. In germline, CDR1 is LNHDA, CDR2 SQIVND (reference sequence). The CDR3 extends over 16 amino acids. Losses at the gene ends were 5 bases for V and 3 bases for J; bases not matched to a gene: 8.

J is TRBJ2-5 and V is TRBV4-2; D is uncertain. The CDR3 consists of 13 residues. V was shortened by 2 bases and J by 0 bases, with 4 bases between the two germline ends. Germline V lookup: CDR1 LGHNA, CDR2 YNFKEQ. The CDR3 DNA sequence: TGTGCCAGCAGCCAACGTTACCAAGAGACCCAGTACTTC. This codes for CASSQRYQETQYF.

The chain uses TRBV9 and TRBJ1-5; 8 bases agree with TRBD1. Per germline, CDR1 SGDLS and CDR2 YYNGEE. The CDR3 spans 16 residues. V dropped 4 bases and J dropped 3; count of bases not matched to a gene: 9. The CDR3 DNA reads TGTGCCAGCAGCCCAGGGGGCACAGGGATCAATCAGCCCCAGCATTTT. This sequence encodes CASSPGGTGINQPQHF.

This clone was counted only a few times. The chain recombines TRBV6-5 with TRBJ2-5, with TRBD2 matching 7 bases. J lost 0 bases, V lost 0 bases, and 1 base had no gene match. CDR1 and CDR2 (germline): MNHEY, SVGAGI. This CDR3 has 15 amino acids. The CDR3 region has the DNA TGTGCCAGCAGTTACTCGGGAGGGGACCAAGAGACCCAGTACTTC. Translation gives CASSYSGGDQETQYF.

Comment on this clone: Different DNA sequences within this sample yield the same CDR3. J is TRBJ1-5 and V is TRBV28; unclear D gene. The CDR3 has 11 residues. With 3 bases removed from V and 4 bases from J, the gap between germline ends came to 1 base. The V gene's germline CDR1 is MDHEN and CDR2 SYDVKM. DNA of the CDR3: TGTGCCAGCAGTTTGAATCAGCCCCAGCATTTT. This encodes CASSLNQPQHF.

The chain recombines TRBV29-1 with TRBJ2-7; TRBD1 matches 9 bases. Per germline, CDR1 SQVTM and CDR2 ANQGSEA. The V gene end was trimmed by 2 bases and the J gene end by 1 base; junction bases not matched to a gene: 6. The CDR3 contains 15 residues. The DNA for the CDR3 is TGCAGCGTTGAAACGGGTGACAGGGGGTCCTACGAGCAGTACTTC. Residues: CSVETGDRGSYEQYF.

This clone was counted a few times. The rearrangement uses TRBV5-1 and TRBJ2-1; tentatively, D is TRBD2 (6 bases). Deletions cut 0 bases from V and 6 bases from J, with 10 bases between. CDR3 length: 14 residues. Germline V gene lookup returns CDR1 SGHRS and CDR2 YFSETQ. The CDR3 is CASSLAGTPNEQFF. The CDR3 DNA sequence: TGCGCCAGCAGCTTGGCCGGGACTCCCAATGAGCAGTTCTTC.